The 26 T cell receptor beta chains below were found in one sample sequenced in a study of response to subunit inactivated influenza vaccine. TCRdb reprocessed the RT-PCR reads via MiXCR and lists one record per CDR3 protein. The data hold about 650,000 distinct CDR3 sequences, with about a sixth observed a single time. This sample comprised PBMCs from blood, obtained 11 to 12 days after vaccination. The receptors here all came from a man aged 45-60 years who received an inactivated influenza vaccine.

V usage is TRBV7-9 and J usage is TRBJ2-1, with a weak D call TRBD2 (6 bases). Germline V gives CDR1 SEHNR, CDR2 FQNEAQ (reference sequence). This CDR3 spans 16 amino acids. The V end was cut by 3 bases, the J end by 8 bases, with 20 bases between. The CDR3 nucleotides read TGTGCCAGCAGCTTTGATATCGGGAGCGGTGTGGATGAGCAGTTCTTC. As protein: CASSFDIGSGVDEQFF.

The table lists this clonotype with a few counts. The gene calls are TRBV7-9 and TRBJ2-3; tentatively, D is TRBD2 (5 bases). This CDR3 is built from 12 residues. CDR1 is SEHNR, CDR2 FQNEAQ, per germline (reference sequence). V was cut by 5 bases and J by 10 bases, with 13 bases left in between. The CDR3 protein is CASSDYLQAQYF. The CDR3 coding sequence is TGTGCCAGCAGCGACTACCTTCAAGCGCAGTATTTT.

This clonotype was counted a few times. V gene TRBV6-2 or TRBV6-3 combines with J gene TRBJ2-6; the match to TRBD2 covers 10 bases. Trimming at V came to 2 bases and at J to 0 bases, leaving 7 bases not matched to a gene. Germline lookup yields CDR1 MNHEY and CDR2 SVGEGT. The CDR3 is 19 residues long. CDR3 amino acids: CASSYNPSGRFSGANVLTF. CDR3 sequence (DNA): TGTGCCAGCAGTTACAACCCTAGCGGGAGATTCTCTGGGGCCAACGTCCTGACTTTC.

In this sample, this clonotype turned up a few times. The chain combines TRBV5-1 with TRBJ2-7; no firm D call. This CDR3 contains 13 residues. In germline, CDR1 is SGHRS, CDR2 YFSETQ. V shed 0 bases and J shed 3 bases, with 7 bases lying between them. The CDR3 region is CASSLEQRYEQYF. The CDR3 DNA follows: TGCGCCAGCAGCTTGGAACAGCGCTACGAGCAGTACTTC.

The chain is built from TRBV4-2 and TRBJ2-5; the D gene is possibly TRBD2 (5 bases). Germline V gene data show CDR1 as LGHNA and CDR2 as YNFKEQ. The CDR3 has 14 amino acids. The germline V and J ends were trimmed by 1 base and 5 bases, with 11 bases remaining between them. The CDR3 region has the DNA TGTGCCAGCAGCCAAGTGGGAGTTGGGGAGACCCAGTACTTC. This codes for CASSQVGVGETQYF.

This clonotype was picked up a small number of times. A much larger clonotype is one base distant, so this may be a read error. The CDR3 loop reads CASWGTSGTDTQYF. CDR3 sequence (DNA): TGTGCCAGCTGGGGGACTAGCGGCACAGATACGCAGTATTTT. The rearrangement joins TRBV2 to TRBJ2-3; 10 positions agree with TRBD2. CDR3 length: 14 amino acids. The V gene's germline CDR1 is SNHLY and CDR2 FYNNEI. The V and J ends lost 8 bases and 1 base, in that order; junction bases with no gene match: 3.

The J gene is TRBJ2-1, the V gene TRBV4-3, with TRBD2 matching over 12 bases. The ends lost 2 bases at V and 0 bases at J; junction bases unmatched: 8. Germline V CDR1 and CDR2: LGHNA, YSLEER. The CDR3 is made up of 19 amino acids. The CDR3 protein is CASSQSGGTSGYSYNEQFF. The CDR3 DNA sequence: TGCGCCAGCAGCCAATCGGGAGGGACTAGCGGGTACTCCTACAATGAGCAGTTCTTC.

This clonotype was picked up many times. V and J are TRBV24-1 and TRBJ2-1, with TRBD2 as a possible D gene (5 bases). The germline V gene has CDR1 KGHDR and CDR2 SFDVKD. Trimming pared 8 bases from V and 10 bases from J, leaving 14 bases between. The length of the CDR3 is 12 residues. CDR3 amino acids: CATMDEGWEQFF. CDR3 bases: TGTGCCACCATGGATGAGGGATGGGAGCAGTTCTTC.

The gene calls are TRBV28 and TRBJ2-3; D remains unclear. There are 15 residues in the CDR3. Trimming pared 7 bases from V and 0 bases from J, leaving 14 bases between. Germline V gene data show CDR1 as MDHEN and CDR2 as SYDVKM. The CDR3 nucleotides are TGTGCCAGCACCTTCCAGGCACCGAGCACAGATACGCAGTATTTT. It translates to CASTFQAPSTDTQYF.

The chain uses TRBV5-1 and TRBJ1-2; D not resolved. Germline V gene data show CDR1 as SGHRS and CDR2 as YFSETQ. The CDR3 consists of 13 residues. The V end was cut by 4 bases, the J end by 3 bases, with 10 bases between. The CDR3 region is CASSGVGYYGYTF. The CDR3 DNA reads TGCGCCAGCAGCGGCGTAGGATACTATGGCTACACCTTC.

CDR3 sequence reads: CASSLAGRAYEQYF. In DNA, the CDR3 is TGCGCCAGCAGCTTGGCGGGGAGAGCCTACGAGCAGTACTTC. This chain connects TRBV5-1 to TRBJ2-7; D perhaps matches TRBD2 (5 bases). The V end lost 0 bases, the J end lost 2 bases, and 9 bases lay between the germline ends. This CDR3 has 14 residues. Germline V gives CDR1 SGHRS, CDR2 YFSETQ.

A few counts support this clonotype. The chain combines TRBV6-2 or TRBV6-3 with TRBJ2-5; no firm D call. The germline V and J ends were trimmed by 2 bases and 4 bases, with 8 bases remaining between them. The CDR3 sequence is 13 residues long. CDR1 is MNHEY and CDR2 is SVGEGT in the germline V gene. In nucleotides, the CDR3 is TGTGCCAGCAGTTACGGGCGAGGAGAGACCCAGTACTTC. Amino acid sequence: CASSYGRGETQYF.

This chain links TRBV19 with TRBJ2-1; D not resolved. Between the trimmed V and J ends, which lost 2 bases and 6 bases, there was a span of 8 bases. Germline V gene lookup returns CDR1 LNHDA and CDR2 SQIVND (reference sequence). The CDR3 has 13 residues. CDR3 sequence: CASSIRTTNEQFF. CDR3 DNA: TGTGCCAGTAGTATACGCACCACCAATGAGCAGTTCTTC. The full variable domain, in which reference TRBV19 and TRBJ2-1 provide the parts outside the CDR3, is DGGITQSPKYLFRKEGQNVTLSCEQNLNHDAMYWYRQDPGQGLRLIYYSQIVNDFQKGDIAEGYSVSREKKESFPLTVTSAQKNPTAFYLCASSIRTTNEQFFGPGTRLTVL.

This chain uses TRBV15 with TRBJ2-7, with 7 nucleotides matching TRBD1. The CDR3 is 13 residues long. Germline V lookup: CDR1 LNHNV, CDR2 YYDKDF (reference sequence). J lost 6 bases, V lost 5 bases, and 7 bases had no gene match. This chain's CDR3 is CATSLTGLAEQYF. The CDR3 nucleotides read TGTGCCACCAGCCTGACAGGGCTGGCCGAGCAGTACTTC.

In this sample, this clonotype turned up a few times. The rearrangement uses TRBV4-2 and TRBJ2-5; D gene unclear. From germline, CDR1 is LGHNA and CDR2 YNFKEQ. Trimming stripped 0 bases from V and 5 bases from J, with 10 bases between. The CDR3 is made up of 14 amino acids. CDR3 DNA sequence: TGTGCCAGCAGCCAAGATAAAGGGATGGAGACCCAGTACTTC. This codes for CASSQDKGMETQYF.

In this sample, this clonotype turned up a few times. J is TRBJ1-1 and V is TRBV7-8; D is unclear. Trimming shortened V by 5 bases and J by 1 base, and 23 bases separated the two germline ends. This CDR3 comprises 18 residues. Germline-derived CDR1 and CDR2 are SGHVS and FQNEAQ. The CDR3: CASSIVRVLALGNTEAFF. The CDR3 DNA reads TGTGCCAGCAGCATAGTTAGGGTTTTGGCTTTGGGGAACACTGAAGCTTTCTTT.

CDR3 bases: TGTGCCAGCAGTTTGAGTGGTCCGGGACGCGCCTACAATGAGCAGTTCTTC. Translation gives CASSLSGPGRAYNEQFF. The chain couples TRBV28 to TRBJ2-1; D tentatively reads TRBD1 or TRBD2 (5 bases each). This CDR3 spans 17 amino acids. V lost 3 bases and J lost 2, with 17 bases in between. In germline, CDR1 is MDHEN, CDR2 SYDVKM.

Notes on this clonotype: A single base separates this from a much larger clone, so it may be a read error. The chain links TRBV12-3 or TRBV12-4 to TRBJ1-2; possible D gene TRBD1, 5 bases. CDR3 size: 12 residues. Trimming left V 6 bases short and J 8 bases short, with 13 bases between. The CDR3 coding sequence is TGTGCCAGCAGCCCCCGGGGGTGGGGCTACACCTTC. Amino acid sequence: CASSPRGWGYTF.

This clonotype was observed a few times. The chain carries TRBV2 and TRBJ2-7, with D perhaps being TRBD1 or TRBD2 (5 bases each). V was shortened by 6 bases and J by 3 bases, with 12 bases between the two germline ends. Per germline, CDR1 SNHLY and CDR2 FYNNEI. The CDR3 runs to 13 residues. CDR3 residues: CASSGTRGYEQYF. The DNA for the CDR3 is TGTGCCAGCAGCGGGACCCGGGGCTACGAGCAGTACTTC.

This clonotype was detected only a few times. The chain recombines TRBV24-1 with TRBJ2-1, with no clear D. Germline V gene lookup returns CDR1 KGHDR and CDR2 SFDVKD. The V end was cut by 5 bases, the J end by 1 base, with 8 bases between. The CDR3 is 14 residues long. DNA for the CDR3: TGTGCCACCAGTGGGAAGTCATCCTACAATGAGCAGTTCTTC. It encodes CATSGKSSYNEQFF.

This chain uses TRBV7-9 with TRBJ2-6; D ambiguous. The CDR3 covers 14 residues. V lost 7 bases and J 5 bases, leaving 12 bases between the germline ends. Germline V gene sequence: CDR1 SEHNR, CDR2 FQNEAQ (reference sequence). CDR3 DNA: TGTGCCAGCACCCCATGGGATCGGGCCAACGTCCTGACTTTC. It encodes CASTPWDRANVLTF.

The chain combines TRBV5-1 with TRBJ2-2, with D uncertain. The V gene lost 4 bases and the J gene lost 6 bases, with 13 bases spanning the gap. The CDR3 totals 14 residues. Germline V gene sequence: CDR1 SGHRS, CDR2 YFSETQ. In DNA form, the CDR3 reads TGCGCCAGCAGCCGTAGGGCCGGCGCCGGGGAGCTGTTTTTT. Translated, it gives CASSRRAGAGELFF.

This clonotype was seen a few times. This chain uses TRBV28 with TRBJ2-7; 8 bases line up with TRBD1. CDR1 MDHEN and CDR2 SYDVKM come from the germline V gene. CDR3 size: 15 residues. V trimming: 6 bases; J trimming: 3 bases; junction bases outside the gene matches: 10. CDR3 bases: TGTGCCAGCAGCCCAGGGGGCGGCAAAAACTACGAGCAGTACTTC. This codes for CASSPGGGKNYEQYF.

The table lists this clonotype with many counts. This chain connects TRBV29-1 to TRBJ2-7, with 7 positions matching TRBD1. The CDR3 extends over 15 amino acids. The germline V gene has CDR1 SQVTM and CDR2 ANQGSEA. Trimming cost V 1 base and J 2 bases; bases outside gene matches: 8. This chain's CDR3 is CSVEVGQGVPYEQYF. For the CDR3, the DNA is TGCAGCGTTGAAGTTGGGCAGGGGGTCCCCTACGAGCAGTACTTC.

This clonotype was recorded a few times. V usage is TRBV6-2 or TRBV6-3 and J usage is TRBJ2-5, with no clear D. The germline V and J ends were trimmed by 6 bases and 5 bases, with 16 bases remaining between them. Germline assignment: CDR1 MNHEY and CDR2 SVGEGT. The CDR3 covers 14 residues. CDR3 DNA: TGTGCCAGCAGCTCCCCGTCGGCTGGGGAGACCCAGTACTTC. It yields the protein CASSSPSAGETQYF.

This clonotype has a handful of counts. The chain carries TRBV27 and TRBJ2-3; D gene uncertain. CDR3 length: 16 amino acids. The V end was cut by 2 bases, the J end by 4 bases, with 16 bases between. Germline-derived CDR1 and CDR2 are MNHEY and SMNVEV (reference sequence). In nucleotides, the CDR3 is TGTGCCAGCAGTTTAATAGAACATATGGGCCCAGATACGCAGTATTTT. The encoded protein is CASSLIEHMGPDTQYF.